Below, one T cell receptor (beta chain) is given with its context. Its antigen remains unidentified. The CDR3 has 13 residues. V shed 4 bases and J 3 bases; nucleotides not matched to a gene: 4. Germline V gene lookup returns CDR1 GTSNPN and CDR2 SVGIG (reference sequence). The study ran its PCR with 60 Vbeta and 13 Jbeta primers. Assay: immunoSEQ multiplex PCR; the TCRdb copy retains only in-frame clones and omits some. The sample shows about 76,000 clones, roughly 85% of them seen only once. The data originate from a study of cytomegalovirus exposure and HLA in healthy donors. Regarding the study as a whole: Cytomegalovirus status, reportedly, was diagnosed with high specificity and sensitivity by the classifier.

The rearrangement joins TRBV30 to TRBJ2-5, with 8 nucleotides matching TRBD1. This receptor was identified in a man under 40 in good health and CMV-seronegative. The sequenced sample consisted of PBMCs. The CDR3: CAWTLTGEETQYF. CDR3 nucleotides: TGTGCCTGGACCCTGACAGGGGAAGAGACCCAGTACTTC.